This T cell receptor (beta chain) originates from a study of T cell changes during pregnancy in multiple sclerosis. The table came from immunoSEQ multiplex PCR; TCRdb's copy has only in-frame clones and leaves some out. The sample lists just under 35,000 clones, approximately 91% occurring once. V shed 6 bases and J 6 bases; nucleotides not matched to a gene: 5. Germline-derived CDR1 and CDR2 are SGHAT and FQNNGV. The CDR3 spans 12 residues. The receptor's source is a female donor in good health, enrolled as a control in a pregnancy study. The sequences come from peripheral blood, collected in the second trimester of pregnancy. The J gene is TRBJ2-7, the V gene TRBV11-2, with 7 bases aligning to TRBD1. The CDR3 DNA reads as TGTGCCAGCAGTTTGGACAGGTTCGAGCAGTACTTC. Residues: CASSLDRFEQYF.